The present entry profiles one TCR beta chain with its context. Its antigen is not known. The CDR3 length is 16 residues. J was trimmed by 2 bases and V by 7 bases; bases with no gene match: 9. Germline values: CDR1 MDHEN, CDR2 SYDVKM. This specimen belongs to a study of cytomegalovirus exposure and HLA in healthy donors. Study-wide results and caveats: Generally TCR sequences proved uncommon, though certain public TCRs appeared in numerous donors.

The PCR employed 60 Vbeta primers together with 13 Jbeta primers. Sequencing used immunoSEQ multiplex PCR; TCRdb keeps in-frame clones, though not all of them. The sample records 140,000 to 150,000 clones, approximately 80% being singletons. The sequence came from a woman aged 55-70 years in good health and CMV-seropositive. Sequences were obtained from PBMCs. This chain connects TRBV28 to TRBJ2-1; TRBD2 aligns across 9 bases. The CDR3 DNA sequence: TGTGCCAGCACCCAATTAGCGGGAGCTCCCTACAATGAGCAGTTCTTC. Encoded protein: CASTQLAGAPYNEQFF.